This T cell receptor (beta chain) comes out of a study of cytomegalovirus exposure and HLA in healthy donors. The PCR had 60 Vbeta and 13 Jbeta primers. Original data processing: There were around 80 million unique TCR beta chains by a later count, and approximately 12 million of them were shared. Sequencing was performed with immunoSEQ multiplex PCR; in TCRdb, only in-frame clones are kept and a portion is missing. The V and J calls and clone size come from that table; D and trimming were worked out from the DNA. This sample has more than 50,000 clones, with less than 75% found just once. As to this clone: The antigen is unknown.

Donors counted as nominally healthy when sampled, yet unrecorded immune exposures were likely. Study findings and constraints: Presence/absence comparisons presumed near-even sequencing depth among donors. A previous analysis found most TCR beta V segments productive roughly 90% or roughly 30% of the time.

V was pared by 6 bases and J by 3 bases, with 6 bases of the junction left unmatched. The CDR3 length is 14 residues. Sequencing was performed on PBMCs. The V call is TRBV6-7, the J call TRBJ2-3; 7 nucleotides align to TRBD2. TRBV6-7 falls under the ORF class, with uncertain function. This sequence originates from a man in his fifties in good health and CMV-seropositive. CDR3 bases: TGTGCCAGCAGACCATCCGGGGGGACAGATACGCAGTATTTT. It encodes CASRPSGGTDTQYF.